This T cell receptor beta chain stems from a study of blood T cell repertoires in COVID-19 (dated by TCRdb to 2020 to 2021). For the study in its entirety: Samples from collaborators originated in the United States, Italy and Spain and spanned both the acute and convalescent phases of COVID-19. The prospective study material was composed of cDNA or gDNA derived from T cells, B-cell-depleted T cells, or PBMCs. The dataset comprised deeply sampled blood TCRbeta repertoires from subjects exposed to, actively infected with, or recovered from COVID-19. The repertoires were made available in a free public database intended to serve as a resource for research on the immune response to SARS-CoV-2. Samples were obtained from the ongoing ImmuneRACE study (first 160 participants) and from over 1,000 subjects provided by 6 global collaborators. The sample metadata nearly always contained a de-identified subject ID, COVID-19 status, age in years and sex. Where available, HLA class I and class II types were obtained from metadata supplied by the sample provider rather than from assay-based typing.

With regard to this clone: Its specific antigen is unknown. Base qualities are missing; no much larger clone stands one base away. The sample carries other DNA sequences with the same CDR3.

Participants in the prospective study were aged about 18 to 90 years, lived in about two dozen United States geographic areas, and enrolled through a virtual design. In the prospective study, participants were assigned to cohorts based on the clinical history participants reported in a screening survey and a study questionnaire. Recovered participants in ImmuneRACE Cohort 3 were defined by two consecutive negative NP/OP PCR tests, clearance by a healthcare professional, or resolution of symptoms. Each participant in the prospective study had whole blood, serum and a nasopharyngeal or oropharyngeal swab collected by mobile phlebotomists. Participants in the prospective study had the option to provide additional blood draws and questionnaires over an approximately two-month period. Before DNA extraction, prospective study blood samples were shipped either frozen or at room temperature. The immunoSEQ Assay, a bias-controlled multiplex PCR, was used to amplify TCRbeta CDR3 regions from genomic DNA. As for how the authors treated the data: Nucleated cell counts per sample were estimated from amplification of reference gene primers within the assay. To quantify the absolute abundance of each unique TCRbeta CDR3 rearrangement, sequence reads were collapsed and filtered. For each sample, productive Simpson clonality was calculated as the square root of Simpson's diversity index across productive rearrangements. The immuneACCESS repertoire file appears here via TCRdb, limited to in-frame rearrangements. These files lack a portion of the clones; in checked studies, under half of the deficit traces to unresolved V genes, and the cause of the others is not known. V and J calls and clone size follow that table, whereas D and trimming were derived from the DNA. A total of 150,000 to 200,000 clones appear in this sample, more than 75% of them only once. Clones ranked in the top ten supply 5% to 6% of the sample.

General findings and caveats noted by the study authors: The amount of clinical and demographic metadata varied by source and participant and was provided uncurated.

Taken from cysteine to phenylalanine, the CDR3 has 15 residues. This entry keeps only the CDR3 DNA: 45 bases, framed from base 1. Compared with germline, V lacks 4 bases and J lacks 3 bases; bases without a gene match: 5. According to the germline V gene, CDR1 reads SGDLS and CDR2 reads YYNGEE. This chain is built from TRBV9 and TRBJ2-7; 12 middle bases align to TRBD1. The source of this sequence is a man aged 40-49 years who had recovered from COVID-19. Specimen: PBMCs or T cells enriched from blood (not recorded which). The nucleotides read TGTGCCAGCAGCTCCGGGACAGGGGGCCTCTACGAGCAGTACTTC. It codes for CASSSGTGGLYEQYF.